The clone carrying this T cell receptor beta chain was seen more than once but under ten times. Its antigen is unknown. TCRdb reprocessed the reads via MiXCR and lists one record per CDR3 protein. The table includes about 46,000 distinct CDR3 sequences, approximately 19% detected once. The CDR3 has 12 residues. The germline V gene encodes CDR1 MNHEY and CDR2 SMNVEV (reference sequence). Germline trimming cut 10 bases from V and 5 bases from J; bases unmatched to any gene: 5. These data originate in a study of T cell repertoires in cytomegalovirus infection. Study-level information: Carrying CMV and the relevant HLA type showed in public TCR beta signatures.

Specimen: CD8+ T cells from cultured PBMCs, collected from culture after CMV antigen stimulation. V usage is TRBV27 and J usage is TRBJ2-7; 10 bases map to TRBD2. The TCR was taken from a human donor in good health (CMV status not recorded). Some clones in this sample may be carry-over from other donors' samples. CDR3 coding DNA: TGTGCCACAGCGGGGGGGAAAAACGAGCAGTACTTC. It translates to CATAGGKNEQYF.